The 21 T cell receptor beta chains presented below share a single source sample, sequenced in a study of blood T cell repertoires in COVID-19. The repertoire was sequenced with immunoSEQ multiplex PCR; TCRdb's copy has only in-frame clones and lacks some. The sample shows fewer than 350,000 clones, around 90% of them seen only once. Sequencing was carried out using peripheral blood. Receptors originate from a woman aged 30 to 39 with COVID-19, enrolled during active disease.

This clone was seen only once. V and J are TRBV18 and TRBJ1-2; unclear D gene. Trimming pared 2 bases from V and 6 bases from J, leaving 10 bases between. There are 13 residues in the CDR3. Germline V gene lookup returns CDR1 KGHSH and CDR2 LQKENI. CDR3 loop: CASSPGEFHGYTF. For the CDR3, the DNA is TGTGCCAGCTCACCAGGGGAGTTCCATGGCTACACCTTC.

The rearrangement links TRBV19 to TRBJ1-2, with a possible D match to TRBD1 (5 bases). The CDR3 runs 13 residues. Germline-derived CDR1 and CDR2 are LNHDA and SQIVND (reference sequence). Between the trimmed V and J ends, which lost 1 base and 8 bases, there was a span of 11 bases. This CDR3 is CASSIGGAVGYTF. DNA for the CDR3: TGTGCCAGTAGTATAGGGGGCGCGGTGGGCTACACCTTC.

Notes on this clone: At one boundary the junction diverges from the germline segment, which might be a read error. This chain connects TRBV27 to TRBJ2-7, with a possible D match to TRBD2 (6 bases). Germline assignment: CDR1 MNHEY and CDR2 SMNVEV (reference sequence). The CDR3 covers 12 residues. CDR3 protein: CARSRLGDEQYF. Written as DNA, the CDR3 is TGTGCCCGCAGCCGACTAGGGGACGAGCAGTACTTC.

The rearrangement uses TRBV12-3 or TRBV12-4 and TRBJ2-7; D possibly corresponds to TRBD2 (5 bases). The CDR3 totals 13 residues. V shed 7 bases and J shed 4 bases, with 14 bases lying between them. The CDR3 protein is CASTIRGSYEQYF. CDR3 sequence (DNA): TGTGCCAGCACCATAAGAGGGAGTTACGAGCAGTACTTC.

V gene TRBV7-2 combines with J gene TRBJ1-1; D perhaps matches TRBD1 (5 bases). The germline V and J ends were trimmed by 4 bases and 3 bases, with 12 bases remaining between them. The germline V gene encodes CDR1 SGHTA and CDR2 FQGNSA. The CDR3 consists of 14 residues. The CDR3 DNA reads as TGTGCCAGCAGCTCGGGCAGGGAGGACACTGAAGCTTTCTTT. Its protein product is CASSSGREDTEAFF. The whole variable domain, remainder taken from reference TRBV7-2 and TRBJ1-1, is GAGVSQSPSNKVTEKGKDVELRCDPISGHTALYWYRQSLGQGLEFLIYFQGNSAPDKSGLPSDRFSAERTGGSVSTLTIQRTQQEDSAVYLCASSSGREDTEAFFGQGTRLTVV.

This clone was detected only a few times. J is TRBJ2-3 and V is TRBV24-1, with D perhaps TRBD1 (6 bases). The germline gives CDR1 KGHDR, CDR2 SFDVKD. Trimming took off 7 bases at V and 1 base at J, with 8 bases between the two ends. CDR3 length: 13 residues. The CDR3, as DNA: TGTGCCACCAGCCGACAGGGCACAGATACGCAGTATTTT. It encodes CATSRQGTDTQYF.

The chain joins TRBV6-6 to TRBJ2-2; no firm D call. This CDR3 spans 16 amino acids. V lost 2 bases to trimming and J lost 5 bases, with 15 bases between them. Germline CDR1 and CDR2: MNHNY and SVGAGI (reference sequence). This chain's CDR3 is CASSYPSGPTTGELFF. The CDR3 coding sequence is TGTGCCAGCAGTTACCCTTCAGGTCCGACAACCGGGGAGCTGTTTTTT.

J is TRBJ2-7 and V is TRBV23-1; 8 nucleotides line up with TRBD1. TRBV23-1 is known as an ORF, though its function is uncertain. The CDR3 totals 14 residues. The junction had 7 bases not matched to a gene; V was cut back by 4 bases and J by 5 bases. CDR3 loop: CASSPGTGPHEQYF. The CDR3 bases are TGCGCCAGCAGTCCTGGGACAGGCCCCCACGAGCAGTACTTC.

The rearrangement uses TRBV5-1 and TRBJ2-2; TRBD2 might be the D (5 bases). The germline CDR1 and CDR2 sequences are SGHRS and YFSETQ. The germline V and J ends were trimmed by 1 base and 0 bases, with 10 bases remaining between them. There are 16 residues in the CDR3. For the CDR3, the DNA is TGCGCCAGCAGCTTGACGAGCGGATCGAACACCGGGGAGCTGTTTTTT. Its translation is CASSLTSGSNTGELFF.

The V and J genes are TRBV5-6 and TRBJ2-7, with D possibly being TRBD1 (5 bases). The CDR3 has 11 residues. Germline loops: CDR1 SGHDT, CDR2 YYEEEE. The ends were cut back, 2 bases at V and 5 bases at J, with 5 bases in the middle. The DNA for the CDR3 is TGTGCCAGCAGCTTAGGGGACGAGCAGTACTTC. It specifies CASSLGDEQYF.

This chain links TRBV3-1 (or the pseudogene TRBV3-2) with TRBJ2-5, with 9 bases identical to TRBD1. The V gene's germline CDR1 is LGHDT and CDR2 YNNKEL (reference sequence). The CDR3 extends over 15 amino acids. The ends lost 4 bases at V and 2 bases at J; junction bases unmatched: 5. The CDR3 reads CASSPGTGWQETQYF. CDR3 bases: TGTGCCAGCAGCCCCGGGACAGGGTGGCAAGAGACCCAGTACTTC.

The V and J genes are TRBV28 and TRBJ1-4; D is perhaps TRBD1 (5 bases). Germline assignment: CDR1 MDHEN and CDR2 SYDVKM. V gave up 6 bases and J gave up 8 bases, with 19 bases separating them. The CDR3 covers 15 residues. In nucleotides, the CDR3 is TGTGCCAGCAGGGGTAGGCCGGGACTGAGAGAAAAACTGTTTTTT. It is translated as CASRGRPGLREKLFF. Looking up the rest from reference TRBV28 and TRBJ1-4 gives the full variable domain: DVKVTQSSRYLVKRTGEKVFLECVQDMDHENMFWYRQDPGLGLRLIYFSYDVKMKEKGDIPEGYSVSREKKERFSLILESASTNQTSMYLCASRGRPGLREKLFFGSGTQLSVL.

The chain has TRBV24-1 and TRBJ2-3, with D perhaps matching TRBD2 (6 bases). This CDR3 has 15 amino acids. V shed 4 bases and J shed 6 bases, with 16 bases lying between them. Per the germline V gene, CDR1 is KGHDR and CDR2 is SFDVKD. The CDR3 sequence is CATSENRDFADTQYF. The CDR3 DNA is TGTGCCACCAGTGAAAATCGGGACTTTGCGGATACGCAGTATTTT.

V is TRBV7-9 and J is TRBJ2-5; D ambiguous. CDR1 is SEHNR and CDR2 is FQNEAQ in the germline V gene (reference sequence). This CDR3 contains 15 residues. V was cut by 2 bases and J by 5 bases, with 15 bases left in between. The CDR3 DNA reads as TGTGCCAGCAGCTTATCAGACACCTTCAGGGAGACCCAGTACTTC. This gives the protein CASSLSDTFRETQYF.

CDR3 sequence reads: CASSLSDIHTEAFF. CDR3 nucleotides: TGTGCCAGCAGTTTATCCGACATCCACACTGAAGCTTTCTTT. The V call is TRBV27, the J call TRBJ1-1; D is undetermined. The CDR3 consists of 14 residues. The germline V gene has CDR1 MNHEY and CDR2 SMNVEV (reference sequence). V dropped 0 bases and J dropped 3 bases, with 8 bases sitting between them.

In DNA, the CDR3 is TGTGCCAGTAGTATAGTTGCCACGCGAGTGGGGAGCTATGGCTACACCTTC. Translating it yields CASSIVATRVGSYGYTF. The chain has TRBV19 and TRBJ1-2; no firm D call. Between the trimmed V and J ends, which lost 1 base and 4 bases, there was a span of 19 bases. This CDR3 region has 17 residues. Germline V gene lookup returns CDR1 LNHDA and CDR2 SQIVND (reference sequence).

The chain is built from TRBV6-1 and TRBJ2-7; TRBD1 matches at 8 bases. V trimming: 3 bases; J trimming: 3 bases; junction bases outside the gene matches: 7. CDR3 length: 15 amino acids. CDR1 MNHNS and CDR2 SASEGT come from the germline V gene. The CDR3 DNA reads TGTGCCAGCAGTGAGGCAGGGGGCCCTCTCTACGAGCAGTACTTC. Translated, it gives CASSEAGGPLYEQYF.

The V call is TRBV6-6, the J call TRBJ1-3; 9 nucleotides agree with TRBD1. Germline values: CDR1 MNHNY, CDR2 SVGAGI (reference sequence). J was trimmed by 8 bases and V by 4 bases; bases with no gene match: 6. CDR3 length equals 14 residues. The CDR3 reads CASSWGQGIDTIYF. CDR3 in DNA: TGTGCCAGCAGTTGGGGACAGGGAATAGACACCATATATTTT.

J is TRBJ2-4 and V is TRBV9; D is possibly TRBD1 (5 bases). The V and J ends lost 0 bases and 15 bases respectively, with 22 bases between them. The CDR3 length is 15 residues. Per germline, CDR1 SGDLS and CDR2 YYNGEE. The CDR3 DNA follows: TGTGCCAGCAGCGTAGCTGTAGGCCCAAGGGAAAGGGGGTACTTC. Protein product: CASSVAVGPRERGYF.

This chain links TRBV6-2 or TRBV6-3 with TRBJ2-4, with 10 bases fitting TRBD2. Germline V lookup: CDR1 MNHEY, CDR2 SVGEGT. V dropped 6 bases and J dropped 1; count of bases not matched to a gene: 18. The CDR3 extends over 20 amino acids. CDR3 sequence (DNA): TGTGCCAGCAGCCCCCCCCCGGGACTAGCGACTCCCGGGGCCAAAAACATTCAGTACTTC. It encodes CASSPPPGLATPGAKNIQYF.

The CDR3 reads CASSSSGQGASGANVLTF. CDR3 DNA sequence: TGTGCCAGCAGCTCCTCCGGACAGGGGGCCTCTGGGGCCAACGTCCTGACTTTC. The chain links TRBV9 to TRBJ2-6; TRBD1 agrees at 11 bases. Germline CDR1 is SGDLS and CDR2 is YYNGEE. This CDR3 spans 18 amino acids. V was clipped by 4 bases and J by 0 bases; unmatched bases: 6.